The present T cell receptor (beta chain) was sequenced within a study of CD8 T cells in Susac syndrome. Trimming at V came to 0 bases and at J to 2 bases, leaving 8 bases not matched to a gene. Germline values: CDR1 SGDLS, CDR2 YYNGEE. This CDR3 has 17 residues. A quantity of 0.5 to 1 ug RNA underwent reverse transcription using random hexamers. Each CDR3 protein gets one entry after TCRdb re-called the immunoSEQ multiplex PCR reads with MiXCR. The sample holds about 120,000 distinct CDR3 sequences, just over 95% seen once. The clonotype was recovered from a human donor with Susac syndrome. This chain joins TRBV9 and TRBJ2-3, with TRBD1 identical over 8 bases. Sequenced input: CD4+ T cells from PBMCs. This CDR3 reads CASSVAITGGITDTQYF. The DNA for the CDR3 is TGTGCCAGCAGCGTAGCTATAACAGGGGGAATCACAGATACGCAGTATTTT.